The 23 T cell receptor beta chains below come from one sample, sequenced in a study of T cell responses to AZD1222 COVID-19 vaccine. Method: immunoSEQ multiplex PCR; TCRdb's copy keeps in-frame clones and lacks some. This sample has roughly 130,000 clones; 88% occur once, and the top ten carry 7.5% to 8%. Sample: peripheral blood, taken on day 0 of AZD1222 vaccination. The receptors were sampled from an adult in good health.

The chain carries TRBV11-1 and TRBJ1-4, with 7 bases lining up with TRBD1. Germline V lookup: CDR1 SGHAT, CDR2 FQDESV (reference sequence). The CDR3 runs to 14 residues. The trim removed 4 bases at V and 8 bases at J, leaving 7 bases unmatched. For the CDR3, the DNA is TGTGCCAGCAGCTCGGGAGGACAGGCCGAAAAACTGTTTTTT. It is translated as CASSSGGQAEKLFF.

This rearrangement joins TRBV5-1 to TRBJ1-5, with a possible D match to TRBD1 (6 bases). Germline CDR1 SGHRS, CDR2 YFSETQ. V dropped 5 bases and J dropped 7 bases, with 19 bases sitting between them. This CDR3 has 15 residues. The CDR3 DNA sequence: TGCGCCAGCAGTTTCTCGTCAGGGGCTGGACAGCCCCAGCATTTT. Amino acid sequence: CASSFSSGAGQPQHF.

This clone was seen more than once but under ten times. The DNA for the CDR3 is TGCAGTGCTAGTTGGCAGGGCGGAGACACCATATATTTT. As protein: CSASWQGGDTIYF. The rearrangement links TRBV20-1 to TRBJ1-3; a possible D gene is TRBD1 (5 bases). From germline, CDR1 is DFQATT and CDR2 SNEGSKA (reference sequence). V was pared by 3 bases and J by 8 bases, with 14 bases between. The CDR3 length is 13 residues.

The CDR3 protein is CASSQDRGMGGYTF. The CDR3 DNA reads as TGTGCCAGCAGCCAAGACAGGGGGATGGGCGGCTACACCTTC. The rearrangement links TRBV3-1 (or the pseudogene TRBV3-2) to TRBJ1-2; 7 nucleotides match TRBD1. In germline, CDR1 is LGHDT, CDR2 YNNKEL (reference sequence). The J segment lost 8 bases and the V segment lost 0 bases, leaving 6 bases of the junction unmatched. This CDR3 comprises 14 residues.

Notes on this clone: This CDR3 is also generated by other DNA sequences in the sample. The V call is TRBV18, the J call TRBJ1-5, with 8 bases lining up with TRBD1. Germline V gene data show CDR1 as KGHSH and CDR2 as LQKENI. Unmatched junction bases numbered 3, after V lost 3 bases and J lost 2 bases. The CDR3 totals 15 residues. CDR3 protein: CASSPGTGGNQPQHF. The CDR3 region has the DNA TGTGCCAGCTCACCCGGGACAGGAGGCAATCAGCCCCAGCATTTT.

This clone was picked up one time. J is TRBJ2-7 and V is TRBV6-6; D call uncertain. The CDR3 runs 13 residues. Trimming took 6 bases from V and 7 from J, leaving 16 bases between them. Germline-derived CDR1 and CDR2 are MNHNY and SVGAGI (reference sequence). The CDR3 here is CASSLGRPDEQYF. The CDR3 DNA is TGTGCCAGCAGCCTCGGCCGCCCGGATGAGCAGTACTTC.

The chain combines TRBV24-1 with TRBJ1-5; TRBD1 matches 11 bases. V lost 5 bases, J lost 3 bases, and 2 bases stayed unmatched. CDR3 length: 15 residues. CDR1 KGHDR and CDR2 SFDVKD come from the germline V gene. Here the CDR3 reads CATSGGQGDNQPQHF. CDR3 bases: TGTGCCACCAGTGGGGGACAGGGGGACAATCAGCCCCAGCATTTT.

This clone was seen just once. The rearrangement uses TRBV5-4 and TRBJ2-2, with D unresolved. Germline CDR1 reads SGHNT; CDR2 reads YYREEE (reference sequence). The CDR3 is 16 residues long. The V end lost 0 bases, the J end lost 0 bases, and 9 bases lay between the germline ends. Here the CDR3 DNA reads TGTGCCAGCAGCTTGGGAGTGGCAGCGAACACCGGGGAGCTGTTTTTT. As protein: CASSLGVAANTGELFF.

This clone was observed a handful of times. The chain uses TRBV4-3 and TRBJ2-7; D remains ambiguous. Trimming removed 1 base at V and 3 bases at J, with 7 bases between. The germline gives CDR1 LGHNA, CDR2 YSLEER. The CDR3 loop spans 13 amino acids. DNA of the CDR3: TGCGCCAGCAGCCAAGGAGTTAACTACGAGCAGTACTTC. It yields the protein CASSQGVNYEQYF.

The V call is TRBV5-6, the J call TRBJ1-1; tentative D call: TRBD1 (5 bases). The germline V gene has CDR1 SGHDT and CDR2 YYEEEE. V was cut by 3 bases and J by 0 bases, with 9 bases left in between. CDR3 length: 14 amino acids. CDR3 DNA sequence: TGTGCCAGCAGCTGGGGACGGATGAACACTGAAGCTTTCTTT. This codes for CASSWGRMNTEAFF.

The chain couples TRBV4-2 to TRBJ1-2, with D possibly TRBD1 on 5 matching bases. Between the trimmed V and J ends, which lost 4 bases and 2 bases, there was a span of 17 bases. The germline V gene encodes CDR1 LGHNA and CDR2 YNFKEQ. The CDR3 loop spans 16 amino acids. The CDR3: CASSRTQGTQNYGYTF. The CDR3 bases are TGTGCCAGCAGCCGGACGCAGGGAACTCAAAACTATGGCTACACCTTC.

The chain is built from TRBV12-3 or TRBV12-4 and TRBJ2-2; D unresolved. The CDR3 runs to 13 residues. V lost 2 bases and J 4 bases, leaving 5 bases between the germline ends. The CDR3 loop reads CASSLSRTGELFF. The CDR3 bases are TGTGCCAGCAGTTTAAGTCGCACCGGGGAGCTGTTTTTT.

The chain employs TRBV19 and TRBJ1-5, with TRBD1 as a possible D gene (6 bases). Trimming cost V 2 bases and J 3 bases, with 8 bases left between them. This CDR3 is built from 14 residues. The germline CDR1 and CDR2 sequences are LNHDA and SQIVND (reference sequence). CDR3 sequence (DNA): TGTGCCAGTAGTATATGGGGGGCCAATCAGCCCCAGCATTTT. Amino acids: CASSIWGANQPQHF.

The rearrangement joins TRBV5-1 to TRBJ2-7; 10 nucleotides agree with TRBD2. The CDR3 is 13 residues long. Germline trimming cut 4 bases from V and 5 bases from J; bases unmatched to any gene: 3. The V gene's germline CDR1 is SGHRS and CDR2 YFSETQ. The CDR3 region has the DNA TGCGCCAGCAGCCGGGGACTAGCGCACGAGCAGTACTTC. This translates into CASSRGLAHEQYF.

The genes are TRBV27 and TRBJ2-1; a possible D gene is TRBD2 (6 bases). Trimming left V 5 bases short and J 7 bases short, with 18 bases between. The CDR3 spans 15 residues. Germline CDR1 and CDR2: MNHEY and SMNVEV (reference sequence). The CDR3 is CASSPQGGFTNEQFF. The DNA of the CDR3 is TGTGCCAGCAGTCCCCAGGGAGGTTTCACGAATGAGCAGTTCTTC.

This clone appeared a single time. The V and J genes are TRBV3-1 (or the pseudogene TRBV3-2) and TRBJ1-4; 9 bases are a match to TRBD1. Germline lookup yields CDR1 LGHDT and CDR2 YNNKEL (reference sequence). V was clipped by 4 bases and J by 9 bases; unmatched bases: 9. There are 15 residues in the CDR3. The CDR3 reads CASSRRDRDVKKLFF. DNA of the CDR3: TGTGCCAGCAGCCGCCGGGACAGGGACGTGAAAAAACTGTTTTTT.

This clone showed up just once. The chain links TRBV28 to TRBJ2-7; tentatively, D is TRBD2 (5 bases). V lost 7 bases and J 3 bases, leaving 16 bases between the germline ends. Germline CDR1 MDHEN, CDR2 SYDVKM. CDR3 length: 14 residues. In DNA, the CDR3 is TGTGCCAGCACCCCTCCCGGACTTCTCTACGAGCAGTACTTC. This codes for CASTPPGLLYEQYF.

The genes are TRBV19 and TRBJ1-5, with 9 nucleotides matching TRBD1. With V trimmed by 6 bases and J by 3 bases, 6 bases remained unmatched. This CDR3 is 15 amino acids long. Germline V gene lookup returns CDR1 LNHDA and CDR2 SQIVND (reference sequence). The CDR3 loop is CASSLQGADNQPQHF. Written as DNA, the CDR3 is TGTGCCAGTAGCCTACAGGGGGCGGACAATCAGCCCCAGCATTTT.

The chain employs TRBV5-1 and TRBJ2-3; D possibly corresponds to TRBD1 (5 bases). The CDR3 consists of 15 residues. Trimming cost V 2 bases and J 0 bases, with 10 bases left between them. Germline V lookup: CDR1 SGHRS, CDR2 YFSETQ. In DNA form, the CDR3 reads TGCGCCAGCAGCTTCGACAGTACTAGCACAGATACGCAGTATTTT. Encoded protein: CASSFDSTSTDTQYF.

V and J are TRBV7-8 and TRBJ1-2; D perhaps matches TRBD1 (6 bases). V lost 1 base, J lost 4 bases, and 13 bases lay in between. The CDR3 loop spans 15 amino acids. Germline V gene data show CDR1 as SGHVS and CDR2 as FQNEAQ. CDR3 sequence reads: CASSLDTGRIYGYTF. The DNA of the CDR3 is TGTGCCAGCAGCTTAGACACAGGGAGGATCTATGGCTACACCTTC.

The chain uses TRBV4-2 and TRBJ2-7, with D perhaps matching TRBD1 or TRBD2 (5 bases each). Germline CDR1 reads LGHNA; CDR2 reads YNFKEQ. The CDR3 has 15 amino acids. The V gene lost 0 bases and the J gene lost 3 bases, with 12 bases spanning the gap. The CDR3 DNA reads as TGTGCCAGCAGCCAAGAAAGCTGGGGGAACTACGAGCAGTACTTC. This translates into CASSQESWGNYEQYF.

This clone was picked up a small number of times. The chain joins TRBV6-1 to TRBJ1-2; TRBD1 agrees at 9 bases. Germline loops: CDR1 MNHNS, CDR2 SASEGT. The V segment lost 2 bases and the J segment 8 bases; nucleotides outside the gene matches: 12. This CDR3 has 16 residues. This chain's CDR3 is CASSESIRGQGRGYTF. CDR3 DNA sequence: TGTGCCAGCAGTGAATCCATTAGGGGACAGGGAAGGGGCTACACCTTC.

This chain joins TRBV3-1 (or the pseudogene TRBV3-2) and TRBJ1-5; D gene ambiguous. The V end lost 3 bases, the J end lost 7 bases, and 13 bases lay between the germline ends. The CDR3 has 14 residues. Germline lookup yields CDR1 LGHDT and CDR2 YNNKEL (reference sequence). The CDR3 bases are TGTGCCAGCAGCCACCCGGGAAGGAACCAGCCCCAGCATTTT. It specifies CASSHPGRNQPQHF.